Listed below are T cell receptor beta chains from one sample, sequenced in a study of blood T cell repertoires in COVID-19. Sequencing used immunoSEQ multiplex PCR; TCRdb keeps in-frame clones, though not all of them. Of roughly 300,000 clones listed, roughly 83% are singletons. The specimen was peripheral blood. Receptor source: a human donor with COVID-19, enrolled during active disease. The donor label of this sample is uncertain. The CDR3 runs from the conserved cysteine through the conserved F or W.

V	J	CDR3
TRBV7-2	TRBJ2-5	CASSSTTPETQYF
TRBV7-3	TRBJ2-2	CASSLGLAGAIGELFF
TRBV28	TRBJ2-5	CASSSQRGGETQYF
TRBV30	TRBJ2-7	CAWRLAGARGHEQYF
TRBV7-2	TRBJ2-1	CASSLVGRGYNEQFF
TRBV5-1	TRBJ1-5	CASSPGQGNNQPQHF
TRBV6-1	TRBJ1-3	CASSESARWGQGGNTIYF
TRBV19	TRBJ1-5	CASSATGGALGPQHF
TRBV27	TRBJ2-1	CASILSGGQYNEQFF
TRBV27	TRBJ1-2	CASSLGEGGTYGYTF
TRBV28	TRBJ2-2	CASSLRTSGTGELFF
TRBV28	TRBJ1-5	CASSLLGQDRGNQPQHF
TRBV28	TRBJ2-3	CASSTRTAGTDTQYF
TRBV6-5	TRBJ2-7	CASSYQGTSNEQYF
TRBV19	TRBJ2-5	CASSILGGSETQYF
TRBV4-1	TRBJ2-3	CASSQEGTSRSTDTQYF
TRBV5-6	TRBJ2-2	CASSPEGVRTGELFF
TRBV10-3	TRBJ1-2	CAISEYQGSYGYTF
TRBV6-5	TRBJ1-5	CASRQDFNQPQHF
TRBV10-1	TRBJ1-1	CASSESSRGEAFF
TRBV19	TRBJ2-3	CASRSRTAGSTDTQYF
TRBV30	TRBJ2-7	CAWSTGTGNYEQYF
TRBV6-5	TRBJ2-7	CASRLGLAVIYEQYF
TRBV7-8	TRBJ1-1	CASSLALTEAFF
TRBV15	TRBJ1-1	CATSRDRTVEAFF
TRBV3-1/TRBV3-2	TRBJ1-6	CASSQDLGTVYNSPLHF
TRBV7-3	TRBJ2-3	CASSPQRITDTQYF
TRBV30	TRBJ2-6	CAWTTGNSGANVLTF